This TCR beta chain was captured in a study of human T cells and chemical hapten exposure. Total RNA came from unfractionated whole blood. TCRdb re-called the 5' RACE reads with MiXCR, one entry per CDR3 protein. The repertoire holds 110,000 or so distinct CDR3 sequences, with around 20% as singletons. The sequence was obtained from a human donor in good health.

CDR3 region: CSATRDETQPQHF. The CDR3 DNA reads TGCAGTGCTACCCGAGATGAAACTCAGCCCCAGCATTTT. The rearrangement uses TRBV20-1 and TRBJ1-5; no clear D. V was pared by 4 bases and J by 6 bases, with 13 bases between. The CDR3 totals 13 residues. Germline V gene data show CDR1 as DFQATT and CDR2 as SNEGSKA (reference sequence).